Presented here are 32 T cell receptor beta chains from one specimen sequenced in a study of blood T cell repertoires in COVID-19. Sequencing was performed with immunoSEQ multiplex PCR; in TCRdb, only in-frame clones are kept and a portion is missing. The table lists hundreds of thousands of clones, 82% of them singletons. Sequenced: peripheral blood. These receptors originate from a woman older than 75 with acute or convalescent COVID-19.

This clone has only one observation. J is TRBJ2-3 and V is TRBV7-2; D is uncertain. The CDR3 runs 12 residues. Trimming took 5 bases from V and 2 from J, leaving 5 bases between them. The germline V gene has CDR1 SGHTA and CDR2 FQGNSA. The CDR3 reads CASSPSTDTQYF. In DNA form, the CDR3 reads TGTGCCAGCAGCCCTTCCACAGATACGCAGTATTTT.

CDR3 region: CASSLSAGQPQHF. The CDR3 nucleotides read TGTGCCAGCAGTTTATCGGCCGGGCAGCCCCAGCATTTT. The chain uses TRBV12-3 or TRBV12-4 and TRBJ1-5, with D uncertain. The length of the CDR3 is 13 residues. V was pared by 2 bases and J by 7 bases, with 9 bases between.

The chain is built from TRBV21-1 and TRBJ2-1; the table's D call TRBD2 went unverified against the DNA. TRBV21-1 is given as a pseudogene. This CDR3 contains 18 residues. The CDR3 spells CASSKAGAAAYNFYEQFF. DNA of the CDR3: TGTGCCAGCAGCAAAGCCGGCGCAGCGGCGTACAATTTCTATGAGCAGTTCTTC.

The chain carries TRBV9 and TRBJ1-1, with 9 bases identical to TRBD1. CDR1 and CDR2 (germline): SGDLS, YYNGEE. The trim removed 1 base at V and 7 bases at J, leaving 8 bases unmatched. The CDR3 sequence is 15 residues long. CDR3 sequence: CASSVLGQGMVEAFF. The DNA of the CDR3 is TGTGCCAGCAGCGTACTCGGACAGGGGATGGTTGAAGCTTTCTTT. Together with reference TRBV9 and TRBJ1-1, the CDR3 gives the full variable domain: DSGVTQTPKHLITATGQRVTLRCSPRSGDLSVYWYQQSLDQGLQFLIQYYNGEERAKGNILERFSAQQFPDLHSELNLSSLELGDSALYFCASSVLGQGMVEAFFGQGTRLTVV.

In regard to this clone: A junction end diverges from the germline sequence, so it may reflect a read error. The chain links TRBV7-7 to TRBJ2-1, with 8 positions matching TRBD2. CDR1 and CDR2 from the germline V gene are SSHAT and FNYEAQ (reference sequence). The CDR3 loop spans 15 amino acids. This CDR3 reads CASSLGASGQNEQFF. The DNA for the CDR3 is TGTGCTAGCAGCCTAGGGGCTAGCGGGCAGAATGAGCAGTTCTTC.

Only a few counts were recorded for this clone. The rearrangement joins TRBV6-5 to TRBJ1-5; 9 positions match TRBD1. Losses at the gene ends were 4 bases for V and 4 bases for J; bases not matched to a gene: 5. CDR3 length: 15 residues. Looked up from germline, CDR1 is MNHEY and CDR2 is SVGAGI. CDR3 in amino acids: CASSWGQGRNQPQHF. CDR3 bases: TGTGCCAGCAGTTGGGGACAGGGAAGGAATCAGCCCCAGCATTTT.

The chain employs TRBV28 and TRBJ2-5; 9 bases map to TRBD2. Germline lookup yields CDR1 MDHEN and CDR2 SYDVKM. The CDR3 covers 15 residues. With V trimmed by 4 bases and J by 2 bases, 5 bases remained unmatched. CDR3 amino acids: CASSWPSGEQETQYF. CDR3 coding DNA: TGTGCCAGCAGTTGGCCTAGCGGGGAACAAGAGACCCAGTACTTC.

This rearrangement joins TRBV20-1 to TRBJ1-1; no definite D call. CDR3 length: 11 residues. V was trimmed by 5 bases and J by 8 bases, leaving 12 bases between them. Germline CDR1 is DFQATT and CDR2 is SNEGSKA (reference sequence). The CDR3 DNA follows: TGCAGTGCTTGGCGGCATCCAGAAGCTTTCTTT. Its protein product is CSAWRHPEAFF.

The chain joins TRBV7-2 to TRBJ2-1, with TRBD2 as a possible D gene (5 bases). The CDR3 spans 14 residues. The V end was cut by 6 bases, the J end by 0 bases, with 9 bases between. Germline V gene lookup returns CDR1 SGHTA and CDR2 FQGNSA. CDR3 protein: CASRDFSSYNEQFF. The CDR3 coding sequence is TGTGCCAGCAGGGACTTTAGCTCCTACAATGAGCAGTTCTTC.

The rearrangement links TRBV15 to TRBJ1-2; no definite D call. The germline CDR1 and CDR2 sequences are LNHNV and YYDKDF (reference sequence). V was clipped by 4 bases and J by 0 bases, with 12 bases between them. This CDR3 comprises 15 residues. CDR3 residues: CATSNGPGANYGYTF. CDR3 coding DNA: TGTGCCACCAGCAATGGACCGGGAGCTAACTATGGCTACACCTTC.

V and J are TRBV9 and TRBJ1-4; weak D call: TRBD1 (5 bases). The CDR3 covers 14 residues. V was pared by 4 bases and J by 10 bases, with 17 bases between. The V gene's germline CDR1 is SGDLS and CDR2 YYNGEE. CDR3: CASSRGRDRGKLFF. The CDR3, as DNA: TGTGCCAGCAGCAGGGGTAGGGATCGAGGAAAACTGTTTTTT.

V is TRBV7-2 and J is TRBJ2-1; TRBD2 matches 9 bases. CDR3 length: 15 amino acids. With V trimmed by 1 base and J by 8 bases, 6 bases remained unmatched. Germline CDR1 is SGHTA and CDR2 is FQGNSA. In DNA form, the CDR3 reads TGTGCCAGCAGCTTAGTTAGCGGGGGCACCGATGAGCAGTTCTTC. Its translation: CASSLVSGGTDEQFF.

The chain has TRBV28 and TRBJ1-5; D gene uncertain. This CDR3 has 14 residues. The germline CDR1 and CDR2 sequences are MDHEN and SYDVKM. The V end was cut by 5 bases, the J end by 7 bases, with 15 bases between. The CDR3: CASSAGDLWQPQHF. CDR3 DNA: TGTGCCAGCAGTGCAGGCGACCTGTGGCAGCCCCAGCATTTT.

The chain joins TRBV28 to TRBJ2-1, with 7 nucleotides matching TRBD2. This CDR3 region has 14 residues. V was pared by 2 bases and J by 3 bases, with 1 base of the junction left unmatched. CDR1 MDHEN and CDR2 SYDVKM come from the germline V gene. Written as DNA, the CDR3 is TGTGCCAGCAGTTTAAGCGGGGACTACAATGAGCAGTTCTTC. Translation: CASSLSGDYNEQFF. The complete variable domain, with remaining parts taken from reference TRBV28 and TRBJ2-1, reads DVKVTQSSRYLVKRTGEKVFLECVQDMDHENMFWYRQDPGLGLRLIYFSYDVKMKEKGDIPEGYSVSREKKERFSLILESASTNQTSMYLCASSLSGDYNEQFFGPGTRLTVL.

The V call is TRBV3-1 (or the pseudogene TRBV3-2), the J call TRBJ1-4, with 7 nucleotides matching TRBD1. CDR3 length: 17 residues. V lost 1 base, J lost 0 bases, and 5 bases stayed unmatched. Germline V gene lookup returns CDR1 LGHDT and CDR2 YNNKEL (reference sequence). The DNA for the CDR3 is TGTGCCAGCAGCCAAGGCTTGCAGGGGGCAACTAATGAAAAACTGTTTTTT. This translates into CASSQGLQGATNEKLFF.

V and J are TRBV30 and TRBJ1-2; D perhaps matches TRBD1 (5 bases). V was trimmed by 4 bases and J by 8 bases, leaving 11 bases between them. Per the germline V gene, CDR1 is GTSNPN and CDR2 is SVGIG (reference sequence). CDR3 length: 11 amino acids. CDR3 sequence (DNA): TGTGCCTGGAACGGGGGTACGGGCTACACCTTC. This codes for CAWNGGTGYTF.

The chain uses TRBV7-8 and TRBJ1-4; the D gene is possibly TRBD1 (6 bases). Germline V gene sequence: CDR1 SGHVS, CDR2 FQNEAQ. V lost 7 bases, J lost 4 bases, and 16 bases lay in between. The CDR3 totals 15 residues. The CDR3 DNA reads as TGTGCCAGCAACTTGAATGCAGGGGTTAATGAAAAACTGTTTTTT. Translation gives CASNLNAGVNEKLFF.

The chain combines TRBV7-8 with TRBJ1-1, with 10 nucleotides matching TRBD1. Germline CDR1 SGHVS, CDR2 FQNEAQ. CDR3 size: 15 residues. V shed 5 bases and J 6 bases; nucleotides not matched to a gene: 9. CDR3 nucleotides: TGTGCCAGCAGCCCACGAGGGGACAGGGGATCTGAAGCTTTCTTT. It yields the protein CASSPRGDRGSEAFF. Variable domain in full (rest from reference TRBV7-8 and TRBJ1-1): GAGVSQSPRYKVAKRGQDVALRCDPISGHVSLFWYQQALGQGPEFLTYFQNEAQLDKSGLPSDRFFAERPEGSVSTLKIQRTQQEDSAVYLCASSPRGDRGSEAFFGQGTRLTVV.

The chain recombines TRBV6-5 with TRBJ1-1; D is undetermined. CDR1 and CDR2 (germline): MNHEY, SVGAGI. V was cut by 7 bases and J by 1 base, with 13 bases left in between. The CDR3 has 14 residues. CDR3 in amino acids: CASIKGSGNTEAFF. Here the CDR3 DNA reads TGTGCCAGCATTAAGGGCAGCGGGAACACTGAAGCTTTCTTT.

The V call is TRBV28, the J call TRBJ1-2; D gene ambiguous. Germline CDR1 MDHEN, CDR2 SYDVKM. V dropped 5 bases and J dropped 1 base, with 8 bases sitting between them. The CDR3 runs to 13 residues. CDR3 sequence reads: CASSAGNNYGYTF. The CDR3 nucleotides read TGTGCCAGCAGTGCGGGGAATAACTATGGCTACACCTTC.

The J gene is TRBJ2-7, the V gene TRBV28; perhaps TRBD2 as D (5 bases). The ends were cut back, 4 bases at V and 4 bases at J, with 11 bases in the middle. The CDR3 totals 13 residues. In germline, CDR1 is MDHEN, CDR2 SYDVKM. The CDR3 here is CASSWAGRYEQYF. In nucleotides, the CDR3 is TGTGCCAGCAGTTGGGCGGGCCGATACGAGCAGTACTTC.

The rearrangement links TRBV15 to TRBJ2-7; 8 bases line up with TRBD1. Germline V gene lookup returns CDR1 LNHNV and CDR2 YYDKDF (reference sequence). V trimming: 0 bases; J trimming: 2 bases; junction bases outside the gene matches: 0. This CDR3 contains 14 residues. CDR3 region: CATSREQGAYEQYF. CDR3 DNA: TGTGCCACCAGCAGAGAACAGGGGGCCTACGAGCAGTACTTC.

The gene calls are TRBV10-1 and TRBJ2-7; D might be TRBD1 (6 bases). V lost 3 bases, J lost 6 bases, and 18 bases lay in between. Germline V lookup: CDR1 WNHNN, CDR2 SYGVQD (reference sequence). The CDR3 totals 15 residues. For the CDR3, the DNA is TGCGCCAGCAGTGAACGGACAGTAAAGTTCCGCGAGCAGTACTTC. It encodes CASSERTVKFREQYF.

The chain recombines TRBV4-3 with TRBJ1-2; perhaps TRBD1 as D (5 bases). The V end was cut by 0 bases, the J end by 2 bases, with 13 bases between. This CDR3 contains 16 residues. In germline, CDR1 is LGHNA, CDR2 YSLEER. The CDR3 nucleotides are TGCGCCAGCAGCCAAGAGGGGGGAATTGGAAACTATGGCTACACCTTC. Translation: CASSQEGGIGNYGYTF.

CDR3 protein: CASTRGGTSGTGELFF. CDR3 bases: TGTGCCAGCACCCGGGGGGGGACTAGCGGCACCGGGGAGCTGTTTTTT. V is TRBV4-2 and J is TRBJ2-2; 11 bases line up with TRBD2. The V segment lost 7 bases and the J segment 4 bases; nucleotides outside the gene matches: 8. The germline V gene encodes CDR1 LGHNA and CDR2 YNFKEQ. The CDR3 totals 16 residues.

The CDR3 here is CASSLSAGSGANVLTF. The CDR3 nucleotides read TGCGCCAGCAGCTTGTCAGCGGGCTCTGGGGCCAACGTCCTGACTTTC. This rearrangement joins TRBV5-1 to TRBJ2-6; possibly TRBD2 for D (6 bases). There are 16 residues in the CDR3. The germline gives CDR1 SGHRS, CDR2 YFSETQ. Trimming pared 1 base from V and 0 bases from J, leaving 8 bases between. The full variable domain, with the rest looked up from reference TRBV5-1 and TRBJ2-6, is KAGVTQTPRYLIKTRGQQVTLSCSPISGHRSVSWYQQTPGQGLQFLFEYFSETQRNKGNFPGRFSGRQFSNSRSEMNVSTLELGDSALYLCASSLSAGSGANVLTFGAGSRLTVL.

This sequence joins TRBV9 and TRBJ2-7; 8 nucleotides match TRBD1. The junction had 3 bases not matched to a gene; V was cut back by 0 bases and J by 4 bases. Per germline, CDR1 SGDLS and CDR2 YYNGEE. The CDR3 covers 14 residues. The CDR3 DNA is TGTGCCAGCAGCGTAGAAGGACAGGGATACGAGCAGTACTTC. It specifies CASSVEGQGYEQYF.

J is TRBJ2-7 and V is TRBV3-1 (or the pseudogene TRBV3-2); 8 bases map to TRBD2. Looked up from germline, CDR1 is LGHDT and CDR2 is YNNKEL (reference sequence). This CDR3 is built from 14 residues. J gave up 6 bases and V 4 bases, and 8 bases lay outside the gene matches. CDR3 amino acids: CASSLWAGGGEQYF. The CDR3 DNA reads TGTGCCAGCAGCCTTTGGGCGGGGGGTGGCGAGCAGTACTTC.

The V gene is TRBV7-9, the J gene TRBJ2-7, with D perhaps matching TRBD1 (6 bases). CDR1 SEHNR and CDR2 FQNEAQ come from the germline V gene (reference sequence). This CDR3 has 14 amino acids. V lost 1 base and J lost 4, with 11 bases in between. CDR3 sequence: CASSLGHRAYEQYF. CDR3 bases: TGTGCCAGCAGCTTAGGGCACAGGGCTTACGAGCAGTACTTC.

In this sample, this clone turned up a few times. The chain is built from TRBV2 and TRBJ1-2; D gene unclear. The CDR3 extends over 14 amino acids. Germline lookup yields CDR1 SNHLY and CDR2 FYNNEI. V shed 5 bases and J shed 8 bases, with 18 bases lying between them. CDR3 DNA: TGTGCCAGCAGTTTCTGGACCACGACGGGAGGCTACACCTTC. Translated, it gives CASSFWTTTGGYTF.

CDR3 in DNA: TGTGCCAGCTTGACAGGAAATCAGCCCCAGCATTTT. Amino acid sequence: CASLTGNQPQHF. The chain links TRBV28 to TRBJ1-5; possibly TRBD1 for D (6 bases). Deletions cut 8 bases from V and 4 bases from J, with 9 bases between. CDR3 length: 12 residues. In germline, CDR1 is MDHEN, CDR2 SYDVKM.

About this clone itself: A junction end diverges from the germline sequence, so it may reflect a read error. The chain links TRBV24-1 to TRBJ1-4; no reliable D call. The length of the CDR3 is 17 residues. Germline V gene data show CDR1 as KGHDR and CDR2 as SFDVKD. This chain's CDR3 is CAASGRHLSPTNEKLFF. The CDR3 DNA follows: TGTGCCGCCAGTGGTCGCCACTTGAGTCCGACTAATGAAAAACTGTTTTTT.